These T cell receptor beta chains were read from a single sample in a study of CD8+ T cells in alopecia areata. The repertoire was sequenced with immunoSEQ multiplex PCR; TCRdb's copy has only in-frame clones and lacks some. The repertoire holds approximately 200,000 clones, with 58% as singletons. The source material was CD4+ T cells sorted from blood, sampled at week 24, from a patient treated with tofacitinib. These receptor sequences come from a human donor with alopecia areata. Both conserved end residues are part of each CDR3. A D gene is named only where the DNA matches it firmly. The size entry is marked missing in some rows and otherwise reads once, few, many or a size class.

v_gene,d_gene,j_gene,abundance,CDR3aa,CDR3nt
TRBV7-7,NA,TRBJ2-5,NA,CASSPSRRQETQYF,TGTGCCAGCAGCCCGTCCCGACGACAAGAGACCCAGTACTTC
TRBV6-5,NA,TRBJ2-1,few,CAKGYQEDDNEQFF,TGTGCCAAGGGGTACCAAGAAGACGACAATGAGCAGTTCTTC
TRBV10-3,NA,TRBJ1-5,NA,CAIRGTDQPQHF,TGTGCCATCAGAGGGACTGATCAGCCCCAGCATTTT
TRBV7-3,TRBD1,TRBJ2-7,NA,CASSVRDSYEQYF,TGTGCCAGCAGCGTCCGGGACAGCTACGAGCAGTACTTC
TRBV27,TRBD2,TRBJ2-1,NA,CASSVLAGSSYNEQFF,TGTGCCAGCAGCGTTTTAGCGGGCAGCTCCTACAATGAGCAGTTCTTC
TRBV29-1,NA,TRBJ2-5,few,CSVAGTLGETQYF,TGCAGCGTTGCCGGGACGCTAGGAGAGACCCAGTACTTC
TRBV4-1,TRBD2,TRBJ2-7,NA,CASSPVREGYEQYF,TGCGCCAGCAGTCCAGTGCGGGAGGGCTACGAGCAGTACTTC
TRBV9,NA,TRBJ2-5,NA,CASSVIADPAETQYF,TGTGCCAGCAGCGTAATAGCGGACCCTGCGGAGACCCAGTACTTC
TRBV15,NA,TRBJ2-1,NA,CATSRVDRYNEQFF,TGTGCCACCAGCAGAGTCGATAGATACAATGAGCAGTTCTTC
TRBV5-1,NA,TRBJ1-5,NA,CASSLVVERQYSNQPQHF,TGCGCCAGCAGCTTGGTGGTCGAACGGCAATATAGCAATCAGCCCCAGCATTTT
TRBV28,NA,TRBJ1-2,few,CASSRRGWYGYTF,TGTGCCAGCAGCAGGAGGGGATGGTATGGCTACACCTTC
TRBV28,NA,TRBJ1-2,NA,CASSFRANYGYTF,TGTGCCAGCAGTTTTCGGGCCAACTATGGCTACACCTTC
TRBV4-3,TRBD2,TRBJ2-7,NA,CASSQDERGNEQYF,TGCGCCAGCAGCCAAGATGAGCGGGGTAACGAGCAGTACTTC
TRBV28,NA,TRBJ2-3,NA,CASSSHVDDTQYF,TGTGCCAGCAGTTCCCACGTTGACGATACGCAGTATTTT
TRBV6-4,NA,TRBJ2-7,NA,CASVGQTAYEQYF,TGTGCCAGCGTCGGACAGACCGCCTACGAGCAGTACTTC
TRBV9,TRBD2,TRBJ2-5,NA,CASSEGTSGGSRQETQYF,TGTGCCAGCAGCGAAGGGACTAGCGGGGGATCTCGTCAAGAGACCCAGTACTTC
TRBV21-1,NA,TRBJ2-7,NA,CASRIYRDRGLGEQYF,TGTGCCAGCAGAATATACCGGGACAGGGGACTTGGCGAGCAGTACTTC
TRBV29-1,NA,TRBJ2-3,NA,CSPQSADTQYF,TGCAGCCCCCAGTCGGCAGATACGCAGTATTTT
TRBV14,NA,TRBJ2-1,NA,CASSPGTYYNEQFF,TGTGCCAGCAGCCCCGGGACTTACTACAATGAGCAGTTCTTC
TRBV7-2,TRBD2,TRBJ2-6,NA,CASSLAAGAGANVLTF,TGTGCCAGCAGCTTAGCCGCGGGAGCTGGGGCCAACGTCCTGACTTTC
TRBV11-2,TRBD1,TRBJ2-7,few,CASSLDWDRAYEQYF,TGTGCCAGCAGCTTAGACTGGGACAGAGCCTACGAGCAGTACTTC
TRBV18,NA,TRBJ2-1,NA,CASSPGGISYNEQFF,TGTGCCAGCTCACCAGGGGGGATTTCCTACAATGAGCAGTTCTTC
TRBV7-9,NA,TRBJ1-1,few,CASSLAGLAGTEAFF,TGTGCCAGCAGCTTAGCGGGACTCGCGGGCACTGAAGCTTTCTTT
TRBV7-3,NA,TRBJ2-6,NA,CASSPQSHAGANVLTF,TGTGCCAGCAGCCCCCAAAGCCACGCTGGGGCCAACGTCCTGACTTTC
TRBV28,NA,TRBJ1-2,NA,CASSLLTAYGYTF,TGTGCCAGCAGTTTATTGACAGCCTATGGCTACACCTTC